This entry concerns a single T cell receptor beta chain. The record originates from a study of blood T cell repertoires in COVID-19. Sequencing was performed with immunoSEQ multiplex PCR; in TCRdb, only in-frame clones are kept and a portion is missing. Here the sample spans 250,000 to 300,000 clones, around 90% being singletons. Recruits, aged roughly 18 to 90 years, lived in around 24 US areas. The germline CDR1 and CDR2 sequences are SGHNT and YYREEE (reference sequence). Trimming cost V 0 bases and J 3 bases; bases outside gene matches: 4. This CDR3 has 15 residues. The chain employs TRBV5-4 and TRBJ2-7, with TRBD2 identical over 9 bases. The receptor was derived from a middle-aged woman who had recovered from COVID-19. Sequencing was carried out using PBMCs or T cells enriched from blood (not recorded which). The CDR3 DNA sequence: TGTGCCAGCAGCTTGGAGGTAGCGGGAGACTACGAGCAGTACTTC. Translation gives CASSLEVAGDYEQYF. The variable domain in full, completed from reference TRBV5-4 and TRBJ2-7, reads ETGVTQSPTHLIKTRGQQVTLRCSSQSGHNTVSWYQQALGQGPQFIFQYYREEENGRGNFPPRFSGLQFPNYSSELNVNALELDDSALYLCASSLEVAGDYEQYFGPGTRLTVT.